This T cell receptor beta chain was obtained from a study of T cell repertoires in cytomegalovirus infection. The wider study: In public TCR beta signatures, there were indications of both CMV infection and matching HLA type.

At least ten counts were recorded for this clonotype. Its antigen is undetermined. TCRdb re-derived calls from the reads in MiXCR, one entry per CDR3 protein. The data hold fewer than 1,000,000 distinct CDR3 sequences, with roughly 30% observed a single time. This clonotype originated in a human donor in good health (CMV status not recorded). Some clones in this sample may be carry-over from other donors' samples. The material sequenced was cultured CD8+ T cells from PBMCs, taken from culture after CMV antigen stimulation.

The DNA for the CDR3 is TGTGCCAGCAGCGTTACAGGGGGGAACACTGAAGCTTTCTTT. Translation: CASSVTGGNTEAFF. This chain uses TRBV9 with TRBJ1-1, with 8 bases that match TRBD1. Germline assignment: CDR1 SGDLS and CDR2 YYNGEE. This CDR3 is built from 14 residues. The V segment lost 2 bases and the J segment 1 base; nucleotides outside the gene matches: 1.